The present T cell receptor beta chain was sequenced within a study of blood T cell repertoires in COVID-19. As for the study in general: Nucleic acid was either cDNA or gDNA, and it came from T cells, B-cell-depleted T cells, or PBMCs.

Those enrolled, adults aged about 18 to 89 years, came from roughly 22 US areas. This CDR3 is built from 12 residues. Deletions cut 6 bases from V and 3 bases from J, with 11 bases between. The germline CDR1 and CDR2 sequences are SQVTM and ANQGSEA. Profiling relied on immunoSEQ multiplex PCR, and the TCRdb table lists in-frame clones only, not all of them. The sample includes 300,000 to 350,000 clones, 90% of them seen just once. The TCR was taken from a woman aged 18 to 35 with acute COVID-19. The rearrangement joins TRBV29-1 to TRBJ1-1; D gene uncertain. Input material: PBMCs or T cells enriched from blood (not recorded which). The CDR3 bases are TGCAGCGTCAGGACTGTGGACACTGAAGCTTTCTTT. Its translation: CSVRTVDTEAFF. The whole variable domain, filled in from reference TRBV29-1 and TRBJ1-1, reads SAVISQKPSRDICQRGTSLTIQCQVDSQVTMMFWYRQQPGQSLTLIATANQGSEATYESGFVIDKFPISRPNLTFSTLTVSNMSPEDSSIYLCSVRTVDTEAFFGQGTRLTVV.